One T cell receptor beta chain is described in this entry. Generated by immunoSEQ multiplex PCR, the TCRdb table keeps only in-frame clones and is missing some. The sample contains about 350,000 clones, around 90% of which appear only once. The trim removed 5 bases at V and 2 bases at J, leaving 14 bases unmatched. The CDR3 totals 18 residues. Germline V CDR1 and CDR2: KGHSH, LQKENI. The data are from a study of blood T cell repertoires in COVID-19. The V and J genes are TRBV18 and TRBJ2-3, with 9 nucleotides matching TRBD1. The sample consisted of peripheral blood. The sequence came from a man under 40 with COVID-19, enrolled during active disease. The CDR3 loop is CASSTTGLTGGFTDTQYF. For the CDR3, the DNA is TGTGCCAGCTCAACCACGGGTCTGACAGGGGGGTTCACAGATACGCAGTATTTT.